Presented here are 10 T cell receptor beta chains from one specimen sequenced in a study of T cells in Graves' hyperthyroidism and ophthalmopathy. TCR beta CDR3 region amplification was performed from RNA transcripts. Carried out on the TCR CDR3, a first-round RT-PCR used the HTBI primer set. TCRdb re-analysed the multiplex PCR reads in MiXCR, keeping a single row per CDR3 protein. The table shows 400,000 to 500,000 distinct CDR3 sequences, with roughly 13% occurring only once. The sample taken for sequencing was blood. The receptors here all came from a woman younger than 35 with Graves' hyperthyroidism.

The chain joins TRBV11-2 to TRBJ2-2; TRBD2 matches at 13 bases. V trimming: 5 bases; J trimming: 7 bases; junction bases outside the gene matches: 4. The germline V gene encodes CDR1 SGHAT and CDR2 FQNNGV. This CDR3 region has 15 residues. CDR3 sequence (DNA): TGTGCCAGCAGCACACTAGCGGGAGGGGGCGGGGAGCTGTTTTTT. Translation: CASSTLAGGGGELFF.

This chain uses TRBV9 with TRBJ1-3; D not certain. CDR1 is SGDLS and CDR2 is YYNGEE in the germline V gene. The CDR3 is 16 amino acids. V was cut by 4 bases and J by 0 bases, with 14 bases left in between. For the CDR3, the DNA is TGTGCCAGCAGCCCGCTGACGCCCAACTCTGGAAACACCATATATTTT. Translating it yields CASSPLTPNSGNTIYF. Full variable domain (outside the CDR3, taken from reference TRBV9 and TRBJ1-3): DSGVTQTPKHLITATGQRVTLRCSPRSGDLSVYWYQQSLDQGLQFLIQYYNGEERAKGNILERFSAQQFPDLHSELNLSSLELGDSALYFCASSPLTPNSGNTIYFGEGSWLTVV.

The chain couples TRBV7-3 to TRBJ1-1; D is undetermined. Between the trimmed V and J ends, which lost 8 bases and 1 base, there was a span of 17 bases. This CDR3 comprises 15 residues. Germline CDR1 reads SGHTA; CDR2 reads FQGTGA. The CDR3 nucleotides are TGTGCCAGCTCCCCTAACGGGCCCGGGAACACTGAAGCTTTCTTT. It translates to CASSPNGPGNTEAFF.

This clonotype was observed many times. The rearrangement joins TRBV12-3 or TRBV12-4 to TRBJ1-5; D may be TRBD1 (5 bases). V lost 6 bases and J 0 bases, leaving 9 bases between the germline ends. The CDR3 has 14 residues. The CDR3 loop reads CASRRGDSNQPQHF. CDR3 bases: TGTGCCAGCAGGAGGGGAGATAGCAATCAGCCCCAGCATTTT.

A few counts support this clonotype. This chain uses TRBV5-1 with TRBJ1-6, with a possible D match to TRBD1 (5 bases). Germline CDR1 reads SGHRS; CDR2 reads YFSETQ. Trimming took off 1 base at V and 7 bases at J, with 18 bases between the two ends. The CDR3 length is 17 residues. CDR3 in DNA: TGCGCCAGCAGCTTGTCTTCCGGGGGGAATTGGAATTCACCCCTCCACTTT. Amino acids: CASSLSSGGNWNSPLHF.

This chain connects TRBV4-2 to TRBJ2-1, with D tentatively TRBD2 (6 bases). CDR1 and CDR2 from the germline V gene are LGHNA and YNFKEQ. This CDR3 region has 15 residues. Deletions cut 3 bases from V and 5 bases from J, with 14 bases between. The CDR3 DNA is TGTGCCAGCAGCCAGCTCCGGGACTCTAACAATGAGCAGTTCTTC. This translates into CASSQLRDSNNEQFF.

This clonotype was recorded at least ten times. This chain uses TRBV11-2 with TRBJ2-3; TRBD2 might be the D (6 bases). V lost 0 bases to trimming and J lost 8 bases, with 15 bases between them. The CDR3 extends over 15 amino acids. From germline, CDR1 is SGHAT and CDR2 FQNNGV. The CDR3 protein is CASSLDRGLGGTQYF. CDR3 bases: TGTGCCAGCAGCTTAGATCGGGGACTCGGGGGTACGCAGTATTTT.

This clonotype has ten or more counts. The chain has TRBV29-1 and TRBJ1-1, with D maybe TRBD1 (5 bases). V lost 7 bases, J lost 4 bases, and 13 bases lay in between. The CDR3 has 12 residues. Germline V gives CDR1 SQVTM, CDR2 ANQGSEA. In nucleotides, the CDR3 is TGCAGCGCGGCGGAGGGGCGCACTGAAGCTTTCTTT. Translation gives CSAAEGRTEAFF.

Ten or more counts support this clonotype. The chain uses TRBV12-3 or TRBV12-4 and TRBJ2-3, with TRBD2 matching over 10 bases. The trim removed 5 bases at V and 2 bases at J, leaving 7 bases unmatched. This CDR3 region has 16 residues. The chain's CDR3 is CASSGLAGEVTDTQYF. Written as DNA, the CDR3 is TGTGCCAGCAGTGGCCTAGCGGGAGAGGTCACAGATACGCAGTATTTT.

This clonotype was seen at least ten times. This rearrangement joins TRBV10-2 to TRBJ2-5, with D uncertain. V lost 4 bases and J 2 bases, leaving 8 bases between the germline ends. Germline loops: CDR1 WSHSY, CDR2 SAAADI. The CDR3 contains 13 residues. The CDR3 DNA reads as TGCGCCAGCAGTGTAACAGATCAAGAGACCCAGTACTTC. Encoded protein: CASSVTDQETQYF.